This T cell receptor (beta chain) was retrieved from a study of CD8 T cells in Susac syndrome. Random hexamers were used to reverse transcribe the RNA input (about 0.5 to 1 ug). TCRdb itself ran the immunoSEQ multiplex PCR reads through MiXCR, one entry per CDR3 protein. Here the sample spans more than 70,000 distinct CDR3 sequences, around nine tenths being singletons. V lost 2 bases to trimming and J lost 9 bases; unmatched junction nucleotides: 6. This CDR3 has 15 amino acids. CDR1 and CDR2 from the germline V gene are SGHDT and YYEEEE. Sequencing input: CD8+ T cells from PBMCs. This clonotype was obtained from a human donor with multiple sclerosis. The gene calls are TRBV5-6 and TRBJ2-1, with 12 bases matching TRBD2. The CDR3 protein is CASSLILAGGGEQFF. DNA for the CDR3: TGTGCCAGCAGCTTAATACTAGCGGGAGGAGGTGAGCAGTTCTTC.